The sample holds a few counts of the clone carrying this T cell receptor beta chain. In germline, CDR1 is MNHNS, CDR2 SASEGT. The CDR3 is 16 residues long. Germline trimming cut 4 bases from V and 4 bases from J; bases unmatched to any gene: 8. The whole isolated RNA underwent reverse transcription, so sequencing captured expressed TCRB transcripts. Using immunoSEQ multiplex PCR, the repertoire was profiled, and TCRdb retains in-frame clones only, with some absent. The data hold approximately 140,000 clones, with 9% to 10% observed a single time. The entry originates in a study of beta chain features in type 1 diabetes.

Sample: central memory CD4+ T cells from blood. This chain joins TRBV6-1 and TRBJ2-1; 9 bases are a match to TRBD2. The receptor was derived from a woman aged 40 to 50 in good health. CDR3 coding DNA: TGTGCCAGCAGTGTGGCGGGGGGGCCCCTATACAATGAGCAGTTCTTC. It codes for CASSVAGGPLYNEQFF.